This entry lists 17 T cell receptor beta chains sequenced from one sample in a study of T cells in localized non-small cell lung cancer (dated by TCRdb to the early 2020s). The library was prepared using the immunoSEQ multiplex PCR assay. TCRdb holds this immuneACCESS table with in-frame rearrangements only. Some clones are missing; in checked studies, unresolved V genes explain under half, and the rest has no known cause. This sample is represented by around 140,000 clones; more than 80% of them were singletons. The ten largest clones take up 1.7% of the sample. The material was peripheral blood, obtained before any cancer treatment. All receptors derive from a female donor of 60 years or more with stage I lung adenocarcinoma.

Of note for this clone: An end of the junction differs from the germline gene, which may be a read error. The rearrangement links TRBV2 to TRBJ1-2, with 9 bases matching TRBD1. The CDR3 has 12 residues. In germline, CDR1 is SNHLY, CDR2 FYNNEI. CDR3: CASRYTGGTLPF. In DNA, the CDR3 is TGTGCCAGCAGATATACAGGGGGCACTCTCCCCTTC.

The rearrangement links TRBV9 to TRBJ2-1; D is uncertain. Trimming removed 0 bases at V and 9 bases at J, with 7 bases between. Germline assignment: CDR1 SGDLS and CDR2 YYNGEE. CDR3 length: 12 amino acids. This CDR3 reads CASSVAGFEQFF. The CDR3 DNA is TGTGCCAGCAGCGTAGCTGGATTTGAGCAGTTCTTC.

This rearrangement joins TRBV4-2 to TRBJ2-7, with D possibly called TRBD1 or TRBD2 (7 bases each). With 0 bases removed from V and 4 bases from J, the gap between germline ends came to 19 bases. This CDR3 is built from 17 residues. Germline V lookup: CDR1 LGHNA, CDR2 YNFKEQ. Here the CDR3 DNA reads TGTGCCAGCAGCCAAGATGGAGGTCGCCAGGGGGGGTACGAGCAGTACTTC. Its protein is CASSQDGGRQGGYEQYF.

The chain has TRBV18 and TRBJ1-4, with D tentatively TRBD1 (5 bases). The CDR3 covers 13 residues. The V and J ends lost 1 base and 10 bases respectively, with 10 bases between them. Germline V gene sequence: CDR1 KGHSH, CDR2 LQKENI. For the CDR3, the DNA is TGTGCCAGCTCACCACAGGGTGGGGGAAAACTGTTTTTT. Translated, it gives CASSPQGGGKLFF.

The chain recombines TRBV29-1 with TRBJ1-1; 8 bases match TRBD1. The CDR3 covers 13 residues. CDR1 SQVTM and CDR2 ANQGSEA come from the germline V gene. V was pared by 7 bases and J by 5 bases, with 9 bases of the junction left unmatched. For the CDR3, the DNA is TGCAGCGCTGGACAGGGCGGTCGAACTGAAGCTTTCTTT. Encoded protein: CSAGQGGRTEAFF.

The genes are TRBV5-4 and TRBJ1-1, with unresolved D. Germline V gene lookup returns CDR1 SGHNT and CDR2 YYREEE (reference sequence). There are 15 residues in the CDR3. Trimming pared 0 bases from V and 4 bases from J, leaving 13 bases between. Here the CDR3 reads CASSLEAAVGTEAFF. In DNA form, the CDR3 reads TGTGCCAGCAGCTTGGAGGCGGCGGTCGGCACTGAAGCTTTCTTT.

A single count supports this clone. The CDR3 sequence: CASSLLEGNTEAFF. The CDR3 coding sequence is TGTGCCAGCAGCTTACTAGAGGGTAACACTGAAGCTTTCTTT. The chain joins TRBV11-2 to TRBJ1-1; D remains ambiguous. The V end lost 2 bases, the J end lost 2 bases, and 9 bases lay between the germline ends. CDR1 and CDR2 from the germline V gene are SGHAT and FQNNGV. This CDR3 comprises 14 residues. Full variable domain (rest looked up from reference TRBV11-2 and TRBJ1-1): EAGVAQSPRYKIIEKRQSVAFWCNPISGHATLYWYQQILGQGPKLLIQFQNNGVVDDSQLPKDRFSAERLKGVDSTLKIQPAKLEDSAVYLCASSLLEGNTEAFFGQGTRLTVV.

This clone was seen only once. The chain is built from TRBV28 and TRBJ1-2, with 8 nucleotides matching TRBD1. V shed 5 bases and J 6 bases; nucleotides not matched to a gene: 5. CDR3 length: 13 residues. Germline V lookup: CDR1 MDHEN, CDR2 SYDVKM. DNA of the CDR3: TGTGCCAGCAGTCGAATCAGGGGGCATGGCTACACCTTC. Its protein product is CASSRIRGHGYTF.

The chain recombines TRBV7-3 with TRBJ2-2; weak D call: TRBD2 (5 bases). Germline CDR1 reads SGHTA; CDR2 reads FQGTGA. This CDR3 region has 15 residues. Between the trimmed V and J ends, which lost 6 bases and 6 bases, there was a span of 17 bases. The CDR3 is CASSHSRLDSGELFF. The CDR3 DNA is TGTGCCAGCAGTCATTCTAGACTGGACTCCGGGGAGCTGTTTTTT.

This chain connects TRBV28 to TRBJ1-2, with D possibly matching TRBD1 (6 bases). V lost 3 bases, J lost 8 bases, and 16 bases lay in between. Germline values: CDR1 MDHEN, CDR2 SYDVKM. CDR3 length: 14 residues. The DNA for the CDR3 is TGTGCCAGCAGTTTTGCAGGGGCGGGTCAGGGCTACACCTTC. It codes for CASSFAGAGQGYTF.

This rearrangement joins TRBV28 to TRBJ2-1; D remains unclear. Germline CDR1 is MDHEN and CDR2 is SYDVKM. The CDR3 length is 11 residues. V dropped 2 bases and J dropped 5 bases, with 1 base sitting between them. CDR3 in amino acids: CASSLDNEQFF. Here the CDR3 DNA reads TGTGCCAGCAGTTTAGACAATGAGCAGTTCTTC.

About this clone: The identical CDR3 is also encoded by other nucleotide sequences in the sample. The J gene is TRBJ2-1, the V gene TRBV18; TRBD2 matches 11 bases. CDR3 size: 15 residues. The ends lost 4 bases at V and 3 bases at J; junction bases unmatched: 2. Germline CDR1 is KGHSH and CDR2 is LQKENI. The CDR3, as DNA: TGTGCCAGCTCACGGGGACTAGCGGACTACAATGAGCAGTTCTTC. This gives the protein CASSRGLADYNEQFF.

The chain uses TRBV27 and TRBJ1-2, with 9 bases that match TRBD1. The length of the CDR3 is 16 residues. Germline values: CDR1 MNHEY, CDR2 SMNVEV (reference sequence). V was pared by 4 bases and J by 3 bases, with 9 bases of the junction left unmatched. The CDR3 DNA sequence: TGTGCCAGCAGTTCTTACACCGGACAGGGGTACTATGGCTACACCTTC. Protein: CASSSYTGQGYYGYTF.

The chain links TRBV5-1 to TRBJ2-1, with unresolved D. V dropped 1 base and J dropped 12 bases, with 17 bases sitting between them. The CDR3 spans 14 residues. CDR1 and CDR2 (germline): SGHRS, YFSETQ. The CDR3 loop is CASSLLGGDLVQFF. Here the CDR3 DNA reads TGCGCCAGCAGCTTGTTAGGCGGCGACCTTGTGCAGTTCTTC.

A single count supports this clone. J is TRBJ2-7 and V is TRBV5-1, with D unclear. Trimming removed 0 bases at V and 3 bases at J, with 10 bases between. This CDR3 comprises 14 residues. CDR1 SGHRS and CDR2 YFSETQ come from the germline V gene. CDR3 in amino acids: CASSLVRVGYEQYF. CDR3 bases: TGCGCCAGCAGCTTGGTTAGGGTAGGCTACGAGCAGTACTTC.

The genes are TRBV5-6 and TRBJ2-1, with D possibly being TRBD2 (5 bases). The V and J ends lost 2 bases and 6 bases respectively, with 12 bases between them. Germline CDR1 and CDR2: SGHDT and YYEEEE. The CDR3 extends over 14 amino acids. CDR3 residues: CASSLLVAINEQFF. DNA for the CDR3: TGTGCCAGCAGCTTACTAGTGGCCATCAATGAGCAGTTCTTC. The whole variable domain, remainder taken from reference TRBV5-6 and TRBJ2-1, is DAGVTQSPTHLIKTRGQQVTLRCSPKSGHDTVSWYQQALGQGPQFIFQYYEEEERQRGNFPDRFSGHQFPNYSSELNVNALLLGDSALYLCASSLLVAINEQFFGPGTRLTVL.

The rearrangement joins TRBV4-1 to TRBJ2-3; possible D gene TRBD2, 6 bases. The length of the CDR3 is 18 residues. V lost 1 base to trimming and J lost 2 bases, with 19 bases between them. Germline lookup yields CDR1 MGHRA and CDR2 YSYEKL. The CDR3 sequence: CASSQVFTEGTFTDTQYF. In DNA form, the CDR3 reads TGCGCCAGCAGCCAAGTGTTCACGGAGGGGACCTTCACAGATACGCAGTATTTT.